This record covers a single TCR beta chain. This CDR3 comprises 13 residues. Per the germline V gene, CDR1 is KGHSH and CDR2 is LQKENI. These data originate in a study of monozygotic twins with inflammatory bowel disease. Two nested PCRs, of approximately 16 and 10 cycles, processed TCRalpha and TCRbeta cDNA. TCRdb reprocessed the 5' RACE reads, keeping one entry per CDR3 protein, no DNA. Recorded for this sample: 300,000 to 400,000 distinct CDR3 sequences. The sequencing sample was made of blood. This chain joins TRBV18 and TRBJ2-7; TCRdb indicates TRBD1, and absent DNA this call remains unverified. The receptor's source is a human donor with ulcerative colitis or Crohn's disease, or a healthy co-twin of an affected twin (not recorded which). CDR3 amino acids: CASSNGQGYEQYF.